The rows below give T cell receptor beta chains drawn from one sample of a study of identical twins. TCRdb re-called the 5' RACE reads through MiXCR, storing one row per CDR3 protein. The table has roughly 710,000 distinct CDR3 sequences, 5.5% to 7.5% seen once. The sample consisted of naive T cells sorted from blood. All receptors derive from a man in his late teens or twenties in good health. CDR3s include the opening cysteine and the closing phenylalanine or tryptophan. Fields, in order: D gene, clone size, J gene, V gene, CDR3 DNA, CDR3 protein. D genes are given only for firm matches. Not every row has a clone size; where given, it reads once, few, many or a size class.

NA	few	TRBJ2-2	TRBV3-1	TGTGCCAGCAGCCATAGCGGTAGAGCCGGGGAGCTGTTTTTT	CASSHSGRAGELFF
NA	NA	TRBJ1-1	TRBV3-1	TGTGCCAGCAGCCAAGATCCGAGGGGGACGATGAACACTGAAGCTTTCTTT	CASSQDPRGTMNTEAFF
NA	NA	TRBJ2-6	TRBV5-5	TGTGCCAGCAGCTTGAACAGGCCCTCTGGGGCCAACGTCCTGACTTTC	CASSLNRPSGANVLTF
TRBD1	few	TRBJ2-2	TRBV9	TGTGCCAGCAAGACAGGGGTCACCGGGGAGCTGTTTTTT	CASKTGVTGELFF
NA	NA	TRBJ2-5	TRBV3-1	TGTGCCAGCAGCCACAATTCCGGGACAGAGACCCAGTACTTC	CASSHNSGTETQYF
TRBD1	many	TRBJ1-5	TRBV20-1	TGCAGTGGGAACAGGGGGTTAAGGGATCAGCCCCAGCATTTT	CSGNRGLRDQPQHF
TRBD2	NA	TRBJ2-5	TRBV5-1	TGCGCCAGCAGCACGGGACTAGCGGGAGGGGCCCTACAAGAGACCCAGTACTTC	CASSTGLAGGALQETQYF
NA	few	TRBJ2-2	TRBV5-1	TGCGCCAGCAGCGGGAGGACAGGGAACACCGGGGAGCTGTTTTTT	CASSGRTGNTGELFF
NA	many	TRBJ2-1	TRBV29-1	TGCAGCGTTGCCCCGTTATTAAAAAATGAGCAGTTCTTC	CSVAPLLKNEQFF
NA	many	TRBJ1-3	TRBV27	TGTGCCAGCAGCACCCGGGGGAGCGCTTCTGGAAACACCATATATTTT	CASSTRGSASGNTIYF
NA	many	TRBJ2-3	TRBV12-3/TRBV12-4	TGTGCCAGCACTAGCCTGGGCACAGATACGCAGTATTTT	CASTSLGTDTQYF
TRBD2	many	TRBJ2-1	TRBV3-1	TGTGCCAGCAGCCAAGATTTGGCGGGAGGGCAGTTCTTC	CASSQDLAGGQFF
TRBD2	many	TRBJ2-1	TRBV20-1	TGCAGTGCCACCACTAGCGGGATATACAATGAGCAGTTCTTC	CSATTSGIYNEQFF
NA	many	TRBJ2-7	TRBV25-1	TGTGCCAGCAGTGCCCCCCCCGGGACTTCGTCGGGTGGGAATTTTCAGTACTTC	CASSAPPGTSSGGNFQYF
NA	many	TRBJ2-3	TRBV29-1	TGCAGCGTTGCTCTAGGAAAGGGAGATACGCAGTATTTT	CSVALGKGDTQYF
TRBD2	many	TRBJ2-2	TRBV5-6	TGTGCCAGCAGCAAGCGGGAGGACACCGGGGAGCTGTTTTTT	CASSKREDTGELFF
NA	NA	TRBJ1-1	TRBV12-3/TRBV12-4	TGTGCCAGCAGTTTGACCCGGAGGGGCACTGAAGCTTTCTTT	CASSLTRRGTEAFF
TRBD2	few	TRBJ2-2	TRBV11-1	TGTGCCAGCAGCTTAAGAGACCTAGCGGGAGCCCAGACCGGGGAGCTGTTTTTT	CASSLRDLAGAQTGELFF
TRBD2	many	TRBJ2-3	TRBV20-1	TGCAGTGCTAGAGATCCGACTAGCGGGACCTACACAGATACGCAGTATTTT	CSARDPTSGTYTDTQYF
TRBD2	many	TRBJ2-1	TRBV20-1	TGCAGTGCTAGATTTAGCGGGAATGAGCAGTTCTTC	CSARFSGNEQFF
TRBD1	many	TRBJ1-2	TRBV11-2	TGTGCCAGCAGCTCTAGACAGGGGTATGGCTACACCTTC	CASSSRQGYGYTF
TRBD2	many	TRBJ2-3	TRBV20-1	TGCAGTGCCCGTGAGGGACTAGCGGGAGATGTAGATACGCAGTATTTT	CSAREGLAGDVDTQYF
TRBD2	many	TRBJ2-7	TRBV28	TGTGCCAGCAGTGCTATAGCGGGGCGCTACGAGCAGTACTTC	CASSAIAGRYEQYF
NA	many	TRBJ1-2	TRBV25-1	TGTGCCAGCAGTGGGCACCTCTATGGCTACACCTTC	CASSGHLYGYTF
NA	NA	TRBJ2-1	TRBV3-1	TGTGCCAGCAGCCAATTGGAGGCCCCCAATGATGAGCAGTTCTTC	CASSQLEAPNDEQFF
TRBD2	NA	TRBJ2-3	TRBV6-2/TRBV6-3	TGTGCCACCAAGCGGGGGGACACAGATACGCAGTATTTT	CATKRGDTDTQYF
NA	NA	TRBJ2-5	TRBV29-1	TGCAGCACTGTGGTTGGTTATGGTGAGACCCAGTACTTC	CSTVVGYGETQYF
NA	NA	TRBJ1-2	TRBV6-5	TGTGCCAGCAGTTACTGGGCAGGACTTGGGGGCTACACCTTC	CASSYWAGLGGYTF
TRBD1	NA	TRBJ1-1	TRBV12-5	TGTGCTAGTGGTCCGGCGACAGGGGGCACTGAAGCTTTCTTT	CASGPATGGTEAFF
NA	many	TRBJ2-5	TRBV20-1	TGCAGTGCTGACGCCCGTCTGGGGGAGACCCAGTACTTC	CSADARLGETQYF
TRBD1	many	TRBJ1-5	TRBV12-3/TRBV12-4	TGTGCCAGCATCGAAAACAGGGGGTCGAGCAATCAGCCCCAGCATTTT	CASIENRGSSNQPQHF
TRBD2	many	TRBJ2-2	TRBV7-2	TGTGCCAGCAGCTTAGAGACTAGCCGCGGGGAGCTGTTTTTT	CASSLETSRGELFF
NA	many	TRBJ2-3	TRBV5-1	TGCGCCAGCAGCTTGGAGGGGACTCCCTTTTTT	CASSLEGTPFF